The 22 T cell receptor beta chains given below trace back to one sample, sequenced in a study of blood T cell repertoires in COVID-19. Clones were sequenced by immunoSEQ multiplex PCR, and TCRdb holds only the in-frame ones, with some missing. The data show some 29,000 clones, 87% seen once. The material sequenced was peripheral blood. The receptor source for this set is a human donor in a cohort sampled during active COVID-19.

V is TRBV5-4 and J is TRBJ1-1; possibly TRBD1 for D (6 bases). The germline V gene has CDR1 SGHNT and CDR2 YYREEE (reference sequence). V lost 4 bases, J lost 0 bases, and 19 bases lay in between. This CDR3 comprises 17 residues. For the CDR3, the DNA is TGTGCCAGCAGCCTGGGGGCCGGCGGGCAGATGAACACTGAAGCTTTCTTT. It translates to CASSLGAGGQMNTEAFF.

This chain connects TRBV19 to TRBJ1-4; the D gene is possibly TRBD1 (5 bases). The CDR3 consists of 16 residues. The germline CDR1 and CDR2 sequences are LNHDA and SQIVND (reference sequence). Between the trimmed V and J ends, which lost 4 bases and 4 bases, there was a span of 16 bases. The DNA for the CDR3 is TGTGCCAGTAGTAGGAGGGACGGACTGTTTAATGAAAAACTGTTTTTT. Amino acids: CASSRRDGLFNEKLFF.

J is TRBJ2-2 and V is TRBV19; 7 bases are shared with TRBD1. The CDR3 spans 14 residues. Germline V gene lookup returns CDR1 LNHDA and CDR2 SQIVND (reference sequence). V lost 7 bases to trimming and J lost 7 bases; unmatched junction nucleotides: 9. Written as DNA, the CDR3 is TGTGCCAGTACCCATAGGGGGCCGGGCGGGGAGCTGTTTTTT. Translation: CASTHRGPGGELFF.

This chain uses TRBV5-1 with TRBJ2-5; 7 bases align to TRBD2. The CDR3 is 17 residues long. J lost 1 base, V lost 4 bases, and 13 bases had no gene match. CDR1 SGHRS and CDR2 YFSETQ come from the germline V gene. The CDR3 sequence is CASSGRVPLASQETQYF. The CDR3, as DNA: TGCGCCAGCAGCGGGAGGGTCCCCCTAGCGAGCCAAGAGACCCAGTACTTC. The full variable domain, completed using reference TRBV5-1 and TRBJ2-5, is KAGVTQTPRYLIKTRGQQVTLSCSPISGHRSVSWYQQTPGQGLQFLFEYFSETQRNKGNFPGRFSGRQFSNSRSEMNVSTLELGDSALYLCASSGRVPLASQETQYFGPGTRLLVL.

The table lists this clone with a count of one. The chain has TRBV7-9 and TRBJ2-1; TRBD2 aligns across 12 bases. The CDR3 has 16 residues. Germline CDR1 and CDR2: SEHNR and FQNEAQ (reference sequence). V trimming: 5 bases; J trimming: 2 bases; junction bases outside the gene matches: 4. This chain's CDR3 is CASSLRTSGTYNEQFF. The DNA of the CDR3 is TGTGCCAGCAGCCTGAGGACTAGCGGGACCTACAATGAGCAGTTCTTC.

V usage is TRBV5-5 and J usage is TRBJ2-7; 8 bases agree with TRBD1. CDR1 and CDR2 from the germline V gene are SGHKS and YYEKEE (reference sequence). Germline trimming cut 0 bases from V and 2 bases from J; bases unmatched to any gene: 4. This CDR3 spans 15 amino acids. The CDR3 loop is CASSLVGQETYEQYF. For the CDR3, the DNA is TGTGCCAGCAGCTTGGTGGGACAGGAGACCTACGAGCAGTACTTC. Full variable domain (rest looked up from reference TRBV5-5 and TRBJ2-7): DAGVTQSPTHLIKTRGQQVTLRCSPISGHKSVSWYQQVLGQGPQFIFQYYEKEERGRGNFPDRFSARQFPNYSSELNVNALLLGDSALYLCASSLVGQETYEQYFGPGTRLTVT.

This clone was detected once. V usage is TRBV2 and J usage is TRBJ1-2; 7 bases line up with TRBD1. The germline CDR1 and CDR2 sequences are SNHLY and FYNNEI. J gave up 2 bases and V 1 base, and 7 bases lay outside the gene matches. The CDR3 runs to 16 residues. CDR3: CASSEGPRTGNYGYTF. The CDR3 DNA follows: TGTGCCAGCAGTGAAGGGCCACGGACAGGCAACTATGGCTACACCTTC.

This rearrangement joins TRBV9 to TRBJ1-3; tentatively, D is TRBD1 (6 bases). The CDR3 covers 16 residues. Germline V gives CDR1 SGDLS, CDR2 YYNGEE. V was shortened by 4 bases and J by 0 bases, with 14 bases between the two germline ends. The CDR3 region is CASSIRDTVSGNTIYF. The CDR3, as DNA: TGTGCCAGCAGCATAAGGGACACCGTCTCTGGAAACACCATATATTTT. The full variable domain, with the rest looked up from reference TRBV9 and TRBJ1-3, is DSGVTQTPKHLITATGQRVTLRCSPRSGDLSVYWYQQSLDQGLQFLIQYYNGEERAKGNILERFSAQQFPDLHSELNLSSLELGDSALYFCASSIRDTVSGNTIYFGEGSWLTVV.

V usage is TRBV19 and J usage is TRBJ1-2; the D gene is possibly TRBD1 (6 bases). Trimming stripped 5 bases from V and 6 bases from J, with 7 bases between. The CDR3 loop spans 11 amino acids. Germline-derived CDR1 and CDR2 are LNHDA and SQIVND (reference sequence). This CDR3 reads CASSEGDGYTF. CDR3 bases: TGTGCCAGTAGTGAGGGGGATGGCTACACCTTC.

V is TRBV7-2 and J is TRBJ1-2; 9 bases are shared with TRBD1. Germline V CDR1 and CDR2: SGHTA, FQGNSA. J lost 5 bases, V lost 7 bases, and 5 bases had no gene match. The CDR3 contains 13 residues. The CDR3 sequence is CASTSDRGYGYTF. The CDR3 nucleotides read TGTGCCAGCACCTCGGACAGGGGTTATGGCTACACCTTC.

The chain recombines TRBV3-1 (or the pseudogene TRBV3-2) with TRBJ2-7; weak D call: TRBD1 (5 bases). From germline, CDR1 is LGHDT and CDR2 YNNKEL (reference sequence). Deletions cut 6 bases from V and 1 base from J, with 16 bases between. The CDR3 length is 15 residues. The CDR3 sequence is CASSPYTQGSYEQYF. CDR3 nucleotides: TGTGCCAGCAGTCCATATACGCAGGGATCCTACGAGCAGTACTTC.

V is TRBV5-4 and J is TRBJ2-3, with 11 bases matching TRBD2. This CDR3 has 19 residues. Germline assignment: CDR1 SGHNT and CDR2 YYREEE (reference sequence). The V gene end was trimmed by 2 bases and the J gene end by 0 bases; junction bases not matched to a gene: 11. CDR3 amino acids: CASSFSLAGGQSSTDTQYF. CDR3 in DNA: TGTGCCAGCAGCTTCTCTCTAGCGGGGGGCCAATCTAGCACAGATACGCAGTATTTT.

This clone was counted a single time. The chain uses TRBV11-1 and TRBJ2-5; perhaps TRBD1 as D (6 bases). Trimming left V 5 bases short and J 4 bases short, with 20 bases between. This CDR3 is built from 16 residues. Germline V gives CDR1 SGHAT, CDR2 FQDESV (reference sequence). In nucleotides, the CDR3 is TGTGCCAGCAGCACATGGCCATTAAGAGGGGGAGAGACCCAGTACTTC. This translates into CASSTWPLRGGETQYF. Combining the CDR3 with reference TRBV11-1 and TRBJ2-5 gives the whole variable domain EAEVAQSPRYKITEKSQAVAFWCDPISGHATLYWYRQILGQGPELLVQFQDESVVDDSQLPKDRFSAERLKGVDSTLKIQPAELGDSAMYLCASSTWPLRGGETQYFGPGTRLLVL.

This chain connects TRBV21-1 to TRBJ1-2; no DNA check was done on the table's D call, TRBD1. TRBV21-1 corresponds to a pseudogene. The CDR3 length is 15 residues. The CDR3 DNA sequence: TGTGCCAGCAGCAAGGAAACAGGGGATTGCTATGGCTACACCTTC. The encoded protein is CASSKETGDCYGYTF.

The genes are TRBV14 and TRBJ2-5, with D possibly being TRBD2 (6 bases). This CDR3 is built from 15 residues. Germline V gene data show CDR1 as SGHDN and CDR2 as FVKESK. V lost 1 base to trimming and J lost 5 bases, with 14 bases between them. CDR3 protein: CASSQGSSAAETQYF. The CDR3 coding sequence is TGTGCCAGCAGCCAAGGGTCTAGCGCGGCCGAGACCCAGTACTTC.

This chain links TRBV5-1 with TRBJ2-3, with 8 nucleotides matching TRBD2. The CDR3 is 16 residues long. CDR1 is SGHRS, CDR2 YFSETQ, per germline. V gave up 0 bases and J gave up 3 bases; unmatched junction bases: 6. The CDR3, as DNA: TGCGCCAGCAGCTTGGGAGGGACTAGGACTACAGATACGCAGTATTTT. Translated: CASSLGGTRTTDTQYF.

The V gene is TRBV11-3, the J gene TRBJ1-1; the D is unclear. The CDR3 runs to 15 residues. Germline V gene data show CDR1 as SGHNT and CDR2 as YENEEA. The germline V and J ends were trimmed by 5 bases and 1 base, with 14 bases remaining between them. In DNA form, the CDR3 reads TGTGCCAGCAGCAGTGGGAGAGCCGGGAACACTGAAGCTTTCTTT. It specifies CASSSGRAGNTEAFF.

The chain carries TRBV11-2 and TRBJ2-1; 9 bases fit TRBD2. Germline V gene lookup returns CDR1 SGHAT and CDR2 FQNNGV. The CDR3 totals 17 residues. V shed 3 bases, J shed 0 bases, and the junction held 6 bases outside the gene matches. CDR3 nucleotides: TGTGCCAGCAGCTTTATTAGCGGGGGAAGCTCCTACAATGAGCAGTTCTTC. This encodes CASSFISGGSSYNEQFF.

This clone was seen a single time. J is TRBJ1-1 and V is TRBV9; the match to TRBD1 covers 7 bases. Germline V lookup: CDR1 SGDLS, CDR2 YYNGEE. V lost 3 bases to trimming and J lost 1 base; unmatched junction nucleotides: 6. This CDR3 region has 15 residues. The CDR3 loop is CASSGSTGRNTEAFF. The CDR3 DNA is TGTGCCAGCAGCGGGTCGACAGGGAGGAACACTGAAGCTTTCTTT.

The chain recombines TRBV2 with TRBJ1-4; a possible D gene is TRBD1 (5 bases). This CDR3 region has 14 residues. Trimming cost V 7 bases and J 2 bases, with 11 bases left between them. CDR1 and CDR2 from the germline V gene are SNHLY and FYNNEI. Here the CDR3 reads CASTGGATNEKLFF. The CDR3 nucleotides read TGTGCCAGCACCGGGGGTGCGACTAATGAAAAACTGTTTTTT.

The rearrangement joins TRBV14 to TRBJ2-1; 10 bases align to TRBD2. V lost 0 bases, J lost 5 bases, and 4 bases stayed unmatched. Germline CDR1 is SGHDN and CDR2 is FVKESK. The CDR3 sequence is 16 residues long. CDR3 protein: CASSQDQRGGDNEQFF. The CDR3 nucleotides read TGTGCCAGCAGCCAAGATCAGCGGGGGGGGGACAATGAGCAGTTCTTC.

The rearrangement uses TRBV7-6 and TRBJ2-2; D possibly corresponds to TRBD2 (6 bases). Germline V gene sequence: CDR1 SGHVS, CDR2 FNYEAQ. The CDR3 is 15 residues long. The V and J ends lost 2 bases and 6 bases respectively, with 13 bases between them. The CDR3 here is CASSLLEAGAGELFF. The CDR3 DNA reads as TGTGCCAGCAGCTTATTGGAAGCGGGTGCCGGGGAGCTGTTTTTT.